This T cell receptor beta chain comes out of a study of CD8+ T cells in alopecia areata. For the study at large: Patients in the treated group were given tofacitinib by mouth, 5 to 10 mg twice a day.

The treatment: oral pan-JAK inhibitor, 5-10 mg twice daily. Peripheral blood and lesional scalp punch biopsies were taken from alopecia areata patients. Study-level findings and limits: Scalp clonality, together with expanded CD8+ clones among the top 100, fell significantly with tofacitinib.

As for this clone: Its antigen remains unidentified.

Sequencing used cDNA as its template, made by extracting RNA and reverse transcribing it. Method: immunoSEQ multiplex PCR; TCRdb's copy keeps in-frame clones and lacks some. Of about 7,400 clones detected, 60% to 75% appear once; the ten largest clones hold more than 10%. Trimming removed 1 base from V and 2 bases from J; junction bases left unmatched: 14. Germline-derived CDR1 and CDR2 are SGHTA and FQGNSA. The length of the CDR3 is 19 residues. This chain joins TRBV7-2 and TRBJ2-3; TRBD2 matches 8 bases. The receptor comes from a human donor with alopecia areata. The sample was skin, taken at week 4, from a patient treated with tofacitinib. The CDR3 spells CASSLVAGGAGLFTDTQYF. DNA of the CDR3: TGTGCCAGCAGCTTAGTTGCCGGGGGGGCCGGTTTATTCACAGATACGCAGTATTTT.